The clone carrying this T cell receptor beta chain was seen repeatedly, ten times or more. Its antigen remains unidentified. Specified time point: persistent/refractory GD, antithyroid drugs over 5 years with positive TRAb. RNA isolated from PBMCs was used to make the TCR library. The data originate from a study of regulatory T cells in long-lasting Graves disease. Study summary: Positive TSH receptor antibodies alongside over 5 years of antithyroid drugs were what marked Graves' disease as persistent.

General study points: It is possible that accuracy was reduced by the small size of the sample.

Building of the TCR beta libraries involved iRepertoire HTBI primers and Arm-PCR of CDR3 regions. Each CDR3 protein is one row after TCRdb ran MiXCR on the multiplex PCR reads. The data hold about 660,000 distinct CDR3 sequences, with 25% to 35% observed a single time. This clonotype originated in a female donor with Graves disease. Sequencing was performed on peripheral blood mononuclear cells (PBMCs), taken when the disease was refractory, from a patient treated with antithyroid drugs.

The CDR3 reads CASSSRQGNYGYTF. The CDR3 DNA reads TGTGCCAGCAGTTCCCGACAGGGCAACTATGGCTACACCTTC. The V gene is TRBV6-2 or TRBV6-3, the J gene TRBJ1-2; 7 bases map to TRBD1. Trimming removed 4 bases from V and 2 bases from J; junction bases left unmatched: 4. The CDR3 loop spans 14 amino acids. CDR1 is MNHEY, CDR2 SVGEGT, per germline.